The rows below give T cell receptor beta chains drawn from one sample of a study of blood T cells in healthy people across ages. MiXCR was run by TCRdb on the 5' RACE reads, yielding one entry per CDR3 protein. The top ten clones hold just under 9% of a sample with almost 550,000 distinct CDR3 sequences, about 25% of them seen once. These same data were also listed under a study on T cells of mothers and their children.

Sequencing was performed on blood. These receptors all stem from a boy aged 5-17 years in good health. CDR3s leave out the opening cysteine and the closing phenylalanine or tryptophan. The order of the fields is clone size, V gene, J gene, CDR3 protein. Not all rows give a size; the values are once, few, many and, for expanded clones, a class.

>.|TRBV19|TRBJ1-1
ASSSRDVNTEAF
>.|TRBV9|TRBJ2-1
ASSVAGQGHNEQF
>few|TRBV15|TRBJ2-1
ATSRDVSNEGF
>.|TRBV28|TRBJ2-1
ASSIHRAANEQF
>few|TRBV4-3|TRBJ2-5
ASSQGETSGGAETQY
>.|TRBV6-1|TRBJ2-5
ASSESAGGPKETQY
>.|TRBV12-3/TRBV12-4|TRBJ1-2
ASRPKQGVDGYT
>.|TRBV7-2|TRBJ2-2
ASSFMDRPRLF
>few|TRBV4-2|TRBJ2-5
ASSQSRRDWEETQY
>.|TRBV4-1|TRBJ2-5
ASSQDIQGLGEETQY
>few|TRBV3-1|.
ASSQVALAGMETQY
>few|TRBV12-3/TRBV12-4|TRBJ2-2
ASTSSGTPTGELF
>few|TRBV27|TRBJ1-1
ASSWTGGTLNTEAF
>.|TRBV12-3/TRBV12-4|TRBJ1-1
ASSTGRKTEAF
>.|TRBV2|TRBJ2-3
ASSEGSGGMHTQY
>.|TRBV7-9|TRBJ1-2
ASSLVAGQADYGYT
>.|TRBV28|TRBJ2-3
ASSFWRTDTQY
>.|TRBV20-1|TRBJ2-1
SARKGLRYNEQF
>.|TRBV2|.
ASTLGLADEQY
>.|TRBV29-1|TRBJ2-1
SVAAGGSYNEQF
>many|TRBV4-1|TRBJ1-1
ASSPGQNTEAF
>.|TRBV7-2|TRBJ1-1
ASSLAPTPGTAF
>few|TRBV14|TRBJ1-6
ASSPGGVISPLH
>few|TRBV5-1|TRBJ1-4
ASSFSGGAHEKLF
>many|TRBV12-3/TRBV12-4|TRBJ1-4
ASSLRGQGEKLF
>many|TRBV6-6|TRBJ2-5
ASSYNGETQY
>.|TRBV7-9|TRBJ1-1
ALTRDTEAF
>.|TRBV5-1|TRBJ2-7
ASSLLQTGGPEQY
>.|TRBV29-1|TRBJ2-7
SVHLAGIETYEQY
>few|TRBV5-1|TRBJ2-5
ASKIEGNLQETQY
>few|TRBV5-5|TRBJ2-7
ASSLLTTGNEQY
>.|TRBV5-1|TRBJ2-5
ASSLMEAGTETQY
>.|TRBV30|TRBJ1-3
AWSVWGRASGNTIY
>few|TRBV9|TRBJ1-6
ASSVDRQGYSPLH
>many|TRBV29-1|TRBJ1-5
SVSQGSQPQH
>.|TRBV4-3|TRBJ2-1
ASSQDGGALVHEQF
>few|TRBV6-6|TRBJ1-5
DPRDRGYSNQPQH
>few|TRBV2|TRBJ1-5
ASSGDGSNQPQH
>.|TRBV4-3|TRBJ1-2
ASSQEFRGGNGYT
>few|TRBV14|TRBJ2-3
ASSRTGGLDTQY
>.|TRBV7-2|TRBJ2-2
ASLGFANTGELF
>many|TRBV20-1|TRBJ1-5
SARVSLGNQPQH
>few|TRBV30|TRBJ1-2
ACLQGNYGYT
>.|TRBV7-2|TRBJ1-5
ASSSPLDNQPQH
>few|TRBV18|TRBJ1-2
ASSPPGTGNGYT
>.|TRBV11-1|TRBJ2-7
ASSFARGPGGIYEQY
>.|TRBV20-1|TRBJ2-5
SAKSGGQETQY
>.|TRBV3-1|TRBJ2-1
APHRTSGPTSYNEQF
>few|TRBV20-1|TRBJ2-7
SARGTYEQY
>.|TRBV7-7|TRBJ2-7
ASSLGGEYYEQY
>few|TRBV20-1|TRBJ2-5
SVRLIKETQY
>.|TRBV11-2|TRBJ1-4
ATQQGEYTTNEKLF
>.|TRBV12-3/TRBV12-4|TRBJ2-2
ATLGKWLTGELF
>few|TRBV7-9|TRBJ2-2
ASSPRTGTNTGELF
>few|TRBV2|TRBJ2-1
ASSEGQDEQF
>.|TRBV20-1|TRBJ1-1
SAKGGGPNTEAF
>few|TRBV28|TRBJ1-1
ASSLGWTGQNTEAF
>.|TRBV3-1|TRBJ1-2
ASSLDKAYGYT
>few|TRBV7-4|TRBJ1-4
ASSPPTWGLEKLF